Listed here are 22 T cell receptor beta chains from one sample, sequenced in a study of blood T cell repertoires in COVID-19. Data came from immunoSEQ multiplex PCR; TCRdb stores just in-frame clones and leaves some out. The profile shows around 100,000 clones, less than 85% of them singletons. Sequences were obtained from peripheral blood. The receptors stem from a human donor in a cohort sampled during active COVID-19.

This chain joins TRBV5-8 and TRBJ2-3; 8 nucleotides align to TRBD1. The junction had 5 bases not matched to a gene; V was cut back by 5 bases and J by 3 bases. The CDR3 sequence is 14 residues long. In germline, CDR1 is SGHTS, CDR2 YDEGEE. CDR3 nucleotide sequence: TGTGCCAGCAGTACAGGACAGGGAACAGATACGCAGTATTTT. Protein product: CASSTGQGTDTQYF.

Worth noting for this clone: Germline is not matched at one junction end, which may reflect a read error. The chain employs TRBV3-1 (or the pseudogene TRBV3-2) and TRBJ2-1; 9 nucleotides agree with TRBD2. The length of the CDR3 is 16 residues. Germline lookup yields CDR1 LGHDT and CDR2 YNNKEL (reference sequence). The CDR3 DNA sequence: TGTGCCAGCAGCCTCTTTGGGACTAGCTCCCACAATGAGCAGTTCTTC. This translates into CASSLFGTSSHNEQFF.

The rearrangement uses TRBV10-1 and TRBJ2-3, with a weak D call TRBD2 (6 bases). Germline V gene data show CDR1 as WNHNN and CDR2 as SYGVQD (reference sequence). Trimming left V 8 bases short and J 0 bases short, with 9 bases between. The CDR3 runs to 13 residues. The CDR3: CASHGGSTDTQYF. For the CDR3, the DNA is TGCGCCAGCCATGGGGGGAGCACAGATACGCAGTATTTT.

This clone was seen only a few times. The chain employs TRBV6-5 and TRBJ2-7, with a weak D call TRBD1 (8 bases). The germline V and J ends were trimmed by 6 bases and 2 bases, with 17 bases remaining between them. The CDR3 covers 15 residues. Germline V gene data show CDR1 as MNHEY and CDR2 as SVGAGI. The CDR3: CASSHQGAGAYEQYF. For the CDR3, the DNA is TGTGCCAGCAGCCACCAGGGGGCGGGGGCCTACGAGCAGTACTTC.

Here the CDR3 DNA reads TGTGCCATCAGAACTAGCGGGCATCAAGATACGCAGTATTTT. Translated, it gives CAIRTSGHQDTQYF. The chain joins TRBV10-3 to TRBJ2-3; TRBD2 matches at 9 bases. The CDR3 is 14 residues long. Germline CDR1 is ENHRY and CDR2 is SYGVKD. V was pared by 6 bases and J by 5 bases, with 6 bases of the junction left unmatched.

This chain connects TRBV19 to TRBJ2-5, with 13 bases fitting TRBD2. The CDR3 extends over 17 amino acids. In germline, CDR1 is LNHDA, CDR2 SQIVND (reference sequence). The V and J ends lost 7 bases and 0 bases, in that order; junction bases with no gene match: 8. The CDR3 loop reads CASKTSGRIGYQETQYF. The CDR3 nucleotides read TGTGCCAGTAAGACTAGCGGGAGGATAGGGTACCAAGAGACCCAGTACTTC. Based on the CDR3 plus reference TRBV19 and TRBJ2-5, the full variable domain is DGGITQSPKYLFRKEGQNVTLSCEQNLNHDAMYWYRQDPGQGLRLIYYSQIVNDFQKGDIAEGYSVSREKKESFPLTVTSAQKNPTAFYLCASKTSGRIGYQETQYFGPGTRLLVL.

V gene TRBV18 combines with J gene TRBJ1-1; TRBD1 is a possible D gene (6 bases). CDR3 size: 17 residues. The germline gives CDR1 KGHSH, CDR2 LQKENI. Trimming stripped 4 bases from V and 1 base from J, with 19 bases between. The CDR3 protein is CASSLLIHREKNTEAFF. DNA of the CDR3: TGTGCCAGCTCACTTCTCATCCACAGGGAGAAGAACACTGAAGCTTTCTTT.

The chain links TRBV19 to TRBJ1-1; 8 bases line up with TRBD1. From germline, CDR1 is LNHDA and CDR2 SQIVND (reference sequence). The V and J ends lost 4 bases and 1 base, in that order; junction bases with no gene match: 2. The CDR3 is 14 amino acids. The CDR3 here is CASSTGQANTEAFF. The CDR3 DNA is TGTGCCAGTAGTACGGGACAGGCGAACACTGAAGCTTTCTTT.

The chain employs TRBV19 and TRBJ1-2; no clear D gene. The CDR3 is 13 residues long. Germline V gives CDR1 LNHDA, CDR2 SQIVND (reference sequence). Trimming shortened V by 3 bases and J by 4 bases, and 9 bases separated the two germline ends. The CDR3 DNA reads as TGTGCCAGTAGTATGGGAGACGCCTATGGCTACACCTTC. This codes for CASSMGDAYGYTF.

CDR3 sequence: CASSRRLGQETQYF. For the CDR3, the DNA is TGCGCCAGCAGCCGGCGGCTAGGCCAAGAGACCCAGTACTTC. The chain carries TRBV5-1 and TRBJ2-5; D not resolved. Germline values: CDR1 SGHRS, CDR2 YFSETQ. This CDR3 is built from 14 residues. V was shortened by 4 bases and J by 1 base, with 11 bases between the two germline ends.

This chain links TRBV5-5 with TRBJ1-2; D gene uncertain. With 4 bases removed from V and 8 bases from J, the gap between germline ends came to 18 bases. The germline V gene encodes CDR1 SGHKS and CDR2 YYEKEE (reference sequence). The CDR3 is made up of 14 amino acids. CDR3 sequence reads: CASSADFSLSGYTF. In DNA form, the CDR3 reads TGTGCCAGCAGCGCGGACTTCTCCTTATCGGGCTACACCTTC. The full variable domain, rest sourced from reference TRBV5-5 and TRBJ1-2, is DAGVTQSPTHLIKTRGQQVTLRCSPISGHKSVSWYQQVLGQGPQFIFQYYEKEERGRGNFPDRFSARQFPNYSSELNVNALLLGDSALYLCASSADFSLSGYTFGSGTRLTVV.

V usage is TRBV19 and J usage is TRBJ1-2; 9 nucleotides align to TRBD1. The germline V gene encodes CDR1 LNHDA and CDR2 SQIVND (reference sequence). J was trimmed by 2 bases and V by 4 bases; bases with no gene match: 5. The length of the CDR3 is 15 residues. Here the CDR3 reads CASSTPGQGNYGYTF. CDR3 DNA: TGTGCCAGTAGTACACCGGGACAGGGCAACTATGGCTACACCTTC.

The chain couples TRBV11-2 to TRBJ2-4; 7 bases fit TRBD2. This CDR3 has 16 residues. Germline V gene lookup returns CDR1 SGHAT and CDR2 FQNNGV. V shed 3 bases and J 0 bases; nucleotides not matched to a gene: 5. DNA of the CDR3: TGTGCCAGCAGCTTCGGGAGGCTTCTAGCCAAAAACATTCAGTACTTC. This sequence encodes CASSFGRLLAKNIQYF.

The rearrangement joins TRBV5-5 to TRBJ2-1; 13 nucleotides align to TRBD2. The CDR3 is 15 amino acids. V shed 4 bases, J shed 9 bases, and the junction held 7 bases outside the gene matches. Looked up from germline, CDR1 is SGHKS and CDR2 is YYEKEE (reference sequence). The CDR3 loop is CASSHGTSGTPEQFF. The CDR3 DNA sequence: TGTGCCAGCAGCCACGGGACTAGCGGGACTCCTGAGCAGTTCTTC. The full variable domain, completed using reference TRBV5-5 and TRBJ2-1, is DAGVTQSPTHLIKTRGQQVTLRCSPISGHKSVSWYQQVLGQGPQFIFQYYEKEERGRGNFPDRFSARQFPNYSSELNVNALLLGDSALYLCASSHGTSGTPEQFFGPGTRLTVL.

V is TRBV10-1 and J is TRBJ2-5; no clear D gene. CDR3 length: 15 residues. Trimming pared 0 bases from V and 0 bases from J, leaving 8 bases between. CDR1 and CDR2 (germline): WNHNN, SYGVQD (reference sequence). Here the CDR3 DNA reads TGCGCCAGCAGTGAGTCGCGCGGTAACCAAGAGACCCAGTACTTC. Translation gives CASSESRGNQETQYF.

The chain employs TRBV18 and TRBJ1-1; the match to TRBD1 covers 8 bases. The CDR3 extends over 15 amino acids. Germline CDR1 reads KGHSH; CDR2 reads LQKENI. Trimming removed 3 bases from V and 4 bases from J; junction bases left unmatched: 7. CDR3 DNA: TGTGCCAGCTCACCCGGACAGGGAATGAGCACTGAAGCTTTCTTT. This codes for CASSPGQGMSTEAFF.

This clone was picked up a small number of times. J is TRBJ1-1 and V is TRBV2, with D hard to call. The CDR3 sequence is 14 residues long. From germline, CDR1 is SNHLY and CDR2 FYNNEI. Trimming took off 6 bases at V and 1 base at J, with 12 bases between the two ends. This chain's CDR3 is CASSGVLRNTEAFF. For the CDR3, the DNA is TGTGCCAGCAGCGGGGTCCTTAGGAACACTGAAGCTTTCTTT.

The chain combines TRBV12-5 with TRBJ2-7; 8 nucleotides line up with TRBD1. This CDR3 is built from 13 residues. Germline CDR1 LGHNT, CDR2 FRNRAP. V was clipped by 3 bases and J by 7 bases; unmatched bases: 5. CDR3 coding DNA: TGTGCTAGTGGTTTTCAGGGGGCGGAAGAGCAGTACTTC. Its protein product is CASGFQGAEEQYF.

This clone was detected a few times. The CDR3 sequence is CASSPLVGQVDTEAFF. The CDR3 DNA follows: TGTGCCAGCTCACCACTGGTGGGACAGGTAGACACTGAAGCTTTCTTT. The rearrangement joins TRBV18 to TRBJ1-1; the match to TRBD1 covers 8 bases. The V segment lost 1 base and the J segment 3 bases; nucleotides outside the gene matches: 7. Germline CDR1 is KGHSH and CDR2 is LQKENI. This CDR3 comprises 16 residues.

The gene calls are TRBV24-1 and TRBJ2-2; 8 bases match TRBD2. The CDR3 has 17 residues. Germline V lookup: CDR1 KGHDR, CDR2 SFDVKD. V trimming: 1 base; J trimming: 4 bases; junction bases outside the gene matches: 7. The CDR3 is CATSDFSPAGVTGELFF. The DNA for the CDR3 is TGTGCCACCAGTGATTTTTCCCCAGCGGGAGTCACCGGGGAGCTGTTTTTT.

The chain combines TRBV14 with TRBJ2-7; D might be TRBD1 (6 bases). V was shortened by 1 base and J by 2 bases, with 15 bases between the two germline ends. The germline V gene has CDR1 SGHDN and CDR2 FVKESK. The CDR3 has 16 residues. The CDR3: CASSQASQGMAYEQYF. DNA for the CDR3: TGTGCCAGCAGCCAAGCTTCACAGGGAATGGCCTACGAGCAGTACTTC.

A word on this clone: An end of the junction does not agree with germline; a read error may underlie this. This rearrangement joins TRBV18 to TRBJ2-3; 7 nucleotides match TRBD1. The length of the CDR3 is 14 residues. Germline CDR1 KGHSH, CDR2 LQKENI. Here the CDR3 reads CASSPTIDFTGVHF. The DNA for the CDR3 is TGTGCCAGCTCACCAACGATAGATTTTACAGGGGTCCATTTT.